This TCR beta chain came from a study of cytomegalovirus exposure and HLA in healthy donors. The CDR3 is 14 amino acids. Germline-derived CDR1 and CDR2 are MNHEY and SVGAGI. The junction had 4 bases not matched to a gene; V was cut back by 6 bases and J by 0 bases. Points on this clone: This may arise from a read error, as a much more abundant clone is one base away.

Assay used: immunoSEQ multiplex PCR; TCRdb lists only in-frame clones, some missing. The table shows 200,000 or so clones, with roughly 80% occurring only once. This receptor was identified in a man younger than 35 in good health and CMV-seropositive. Sequencing was carried out using PBMCs. The chain uses TRBV6-5 and TRBJ1-2; 7 nucleotides line up with TRBD1. The CDR3 spells CASSPGTANYGYTF. The CDR3 nucleotides read TGTGCCAGCAGCCCCGGGACAGCTAACTATGGCTACACCTTC.